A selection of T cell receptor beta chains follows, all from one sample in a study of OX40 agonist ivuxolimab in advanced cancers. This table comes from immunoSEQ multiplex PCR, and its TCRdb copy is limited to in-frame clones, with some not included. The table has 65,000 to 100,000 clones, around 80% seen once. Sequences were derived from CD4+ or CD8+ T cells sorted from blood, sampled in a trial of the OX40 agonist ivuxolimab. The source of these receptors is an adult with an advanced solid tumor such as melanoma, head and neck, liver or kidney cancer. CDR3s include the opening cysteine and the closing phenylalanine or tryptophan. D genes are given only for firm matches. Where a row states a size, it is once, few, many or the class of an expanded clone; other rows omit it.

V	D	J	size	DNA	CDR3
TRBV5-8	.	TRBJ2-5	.	TGTGCCAGCAGCTTTGGCGGGATCCAAGAGACCCAGTACTTC	CASSFGGIQETQYF
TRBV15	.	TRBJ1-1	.	TGTGCCACCAGCAGAGATCAGGGTAGGTGGGAGAACACTGAAGCTTTCTTT	CATSRDQGRWENTEAFF
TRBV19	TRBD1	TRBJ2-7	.	TGTGCCAGTAGTCCCAGGGGGATCGGCGACGAGCAGTACTTC	CASSPRGIGDEQYF
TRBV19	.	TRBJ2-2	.	TGTGCCAGTACGGACAGAAAATACACCGGAGAGCTGTTTTTT	CASTDRKYTGELFF
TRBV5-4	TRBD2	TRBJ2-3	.	TGTGCCACCATGAGAGCGGGAGGGCTCACAGATACGCAGTATTTT	CATMRAGGLTDTQYF
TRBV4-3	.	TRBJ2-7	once	TGCGCCAGCAGCCAAGAGGGGTCCTACGAGCAGTACTTC	CASSQEGSYEQYF
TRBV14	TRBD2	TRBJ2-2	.	TGTGCCAGCAGCCAAGTCATAGCGGGGATAAACACCGGGGAGCTGTTTTTT	CASSQVIAGINTGELFF
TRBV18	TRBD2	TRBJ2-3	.	TGTGCCAGCTCAGGACTAGCGGGCAGCACAGATACGCAGTATTTT	CASSGLAGSTDTQYF
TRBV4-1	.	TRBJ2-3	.	TGCGCCAGCAGCCAGACTATAGCGTCGAGGGATACGCAGTATTTT	CASSQTIASRDTQYF
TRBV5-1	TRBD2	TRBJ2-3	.	TGCGCCAGCAGCCAAGGACTAGCGGGAGGGCCGAGAGATACGCAGTATTTT	CASSQGLAGGPRDTQYF